This T cell receptor (beta chain) is from a study of T-cell memory formation after mild COVID-19. Study results and limitations: Researchers found some responding clones in pre-infection memory, a sign that cross-reactive memory joined.

Germline CDR1 SGHDN, CDR2 FVKESK. The CDR3 is made up of 15 amino acids. Trimming left V 4 bases short and J 7 bases short, with 18 bases between. Turning to this clonotype: Its antigen is as yet unknown.

Each CDR3 protein gets one entry after TCRdb re-called the 5' RACE reads with MiXCR. The table has under 400,000 distinct CDR3 sequences, around 20% seen once. The chain recombines TRBV14 with TRBJ2-3, with a possible D match to TRBD1 (6 bases). The clonotype comes from an adult woman who had mild COVID-19 (a few samples of this study predate the infection). Cell type and time point are not known. Specimen: PBMCs or a T cell subset sorted from them (not recorded which). CDR3 in DNA: TGTGCCAGCAGCCCTTACAGGGCGAACCGGTATACGCAGTATTTT. It yields the protein CASSPYRANRYTQYF.